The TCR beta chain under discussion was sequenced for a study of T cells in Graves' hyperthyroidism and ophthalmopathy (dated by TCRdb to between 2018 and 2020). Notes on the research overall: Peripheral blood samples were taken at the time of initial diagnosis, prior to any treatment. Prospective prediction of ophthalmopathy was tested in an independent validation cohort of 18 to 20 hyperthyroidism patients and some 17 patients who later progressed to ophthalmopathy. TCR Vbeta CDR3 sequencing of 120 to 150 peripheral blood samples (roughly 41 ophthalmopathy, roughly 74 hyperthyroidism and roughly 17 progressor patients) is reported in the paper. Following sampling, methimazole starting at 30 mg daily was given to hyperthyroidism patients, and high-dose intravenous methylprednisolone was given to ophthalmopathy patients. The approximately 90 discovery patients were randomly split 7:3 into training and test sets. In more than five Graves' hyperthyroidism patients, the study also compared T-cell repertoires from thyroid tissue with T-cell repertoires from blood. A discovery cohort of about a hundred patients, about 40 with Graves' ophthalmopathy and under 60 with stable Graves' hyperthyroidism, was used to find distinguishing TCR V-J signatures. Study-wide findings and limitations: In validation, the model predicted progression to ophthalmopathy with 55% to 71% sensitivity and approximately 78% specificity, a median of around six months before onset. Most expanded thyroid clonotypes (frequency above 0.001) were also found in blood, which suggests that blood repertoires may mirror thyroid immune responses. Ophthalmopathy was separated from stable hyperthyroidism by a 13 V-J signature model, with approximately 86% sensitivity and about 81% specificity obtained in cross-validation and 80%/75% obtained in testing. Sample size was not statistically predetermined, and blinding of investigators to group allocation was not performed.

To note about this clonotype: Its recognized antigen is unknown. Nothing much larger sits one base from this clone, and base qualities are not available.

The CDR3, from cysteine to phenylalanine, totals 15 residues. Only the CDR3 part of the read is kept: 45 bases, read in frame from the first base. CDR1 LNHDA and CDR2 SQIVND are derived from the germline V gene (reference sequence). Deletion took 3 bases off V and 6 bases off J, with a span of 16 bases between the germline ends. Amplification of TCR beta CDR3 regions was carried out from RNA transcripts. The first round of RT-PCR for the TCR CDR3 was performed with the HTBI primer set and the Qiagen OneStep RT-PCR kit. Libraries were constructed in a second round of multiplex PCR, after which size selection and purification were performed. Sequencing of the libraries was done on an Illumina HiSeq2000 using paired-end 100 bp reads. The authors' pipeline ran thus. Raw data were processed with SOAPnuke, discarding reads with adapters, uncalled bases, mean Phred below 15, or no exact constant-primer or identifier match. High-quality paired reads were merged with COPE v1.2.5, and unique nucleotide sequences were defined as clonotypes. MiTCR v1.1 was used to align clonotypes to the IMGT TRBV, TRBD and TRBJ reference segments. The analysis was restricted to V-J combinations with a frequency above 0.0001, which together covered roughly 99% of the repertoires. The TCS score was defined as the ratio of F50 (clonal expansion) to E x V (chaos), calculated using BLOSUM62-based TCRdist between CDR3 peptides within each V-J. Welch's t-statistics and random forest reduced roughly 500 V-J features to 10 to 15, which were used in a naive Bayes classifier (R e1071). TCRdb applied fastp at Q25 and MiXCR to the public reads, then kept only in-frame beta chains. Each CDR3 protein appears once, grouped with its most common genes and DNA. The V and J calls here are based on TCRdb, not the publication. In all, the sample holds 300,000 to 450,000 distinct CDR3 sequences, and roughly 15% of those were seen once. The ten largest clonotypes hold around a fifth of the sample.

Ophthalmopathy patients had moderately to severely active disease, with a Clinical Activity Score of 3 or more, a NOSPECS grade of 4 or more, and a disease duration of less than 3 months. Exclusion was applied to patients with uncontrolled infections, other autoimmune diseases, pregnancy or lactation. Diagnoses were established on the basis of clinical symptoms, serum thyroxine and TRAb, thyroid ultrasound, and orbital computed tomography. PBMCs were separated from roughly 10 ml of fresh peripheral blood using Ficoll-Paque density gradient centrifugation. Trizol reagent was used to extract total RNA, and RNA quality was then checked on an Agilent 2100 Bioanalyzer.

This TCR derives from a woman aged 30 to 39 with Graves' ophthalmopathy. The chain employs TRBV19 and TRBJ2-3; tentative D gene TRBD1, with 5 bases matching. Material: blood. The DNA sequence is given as TGTGCCAGTAGTATCCTCACCTCGAAGGGGGATACGCAGTATTTT. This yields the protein CASSILTSKGDTQYF.